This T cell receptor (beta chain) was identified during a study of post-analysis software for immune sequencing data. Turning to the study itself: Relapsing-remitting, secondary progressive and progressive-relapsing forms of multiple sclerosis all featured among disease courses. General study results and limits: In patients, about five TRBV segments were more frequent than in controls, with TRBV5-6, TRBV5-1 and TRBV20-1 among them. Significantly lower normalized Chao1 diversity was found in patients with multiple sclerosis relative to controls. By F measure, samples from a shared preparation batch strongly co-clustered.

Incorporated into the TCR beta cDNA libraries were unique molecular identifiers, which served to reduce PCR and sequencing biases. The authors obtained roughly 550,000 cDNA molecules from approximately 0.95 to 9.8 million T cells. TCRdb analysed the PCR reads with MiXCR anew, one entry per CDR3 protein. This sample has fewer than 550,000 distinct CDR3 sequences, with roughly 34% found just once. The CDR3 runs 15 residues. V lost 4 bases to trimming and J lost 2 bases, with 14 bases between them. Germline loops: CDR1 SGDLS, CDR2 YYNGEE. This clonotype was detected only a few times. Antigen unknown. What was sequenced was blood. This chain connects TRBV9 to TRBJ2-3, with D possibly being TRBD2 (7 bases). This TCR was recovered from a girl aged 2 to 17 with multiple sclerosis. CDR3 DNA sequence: TGTGCCAGCAGCCCCCCCCGGGGGGCCACAGATACGCAGTATTTT. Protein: CASSPPRGATDTQYF.